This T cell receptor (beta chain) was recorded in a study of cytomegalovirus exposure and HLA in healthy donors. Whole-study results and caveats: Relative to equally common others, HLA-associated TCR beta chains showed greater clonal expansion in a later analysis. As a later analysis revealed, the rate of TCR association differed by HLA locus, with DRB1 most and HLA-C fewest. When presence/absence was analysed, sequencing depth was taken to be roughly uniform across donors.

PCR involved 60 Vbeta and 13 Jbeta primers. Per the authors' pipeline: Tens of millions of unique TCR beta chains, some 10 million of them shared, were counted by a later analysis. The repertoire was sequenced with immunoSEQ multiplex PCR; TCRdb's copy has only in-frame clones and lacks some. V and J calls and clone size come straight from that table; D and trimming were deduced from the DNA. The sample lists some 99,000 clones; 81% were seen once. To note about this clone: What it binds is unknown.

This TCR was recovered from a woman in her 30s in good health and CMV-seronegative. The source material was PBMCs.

The CDR3 sequence: CASSLGGGGLWTEAFF. In DNA, the CDR3 is TGCGCCAGCAGCTTGGGCGGCGGGGGGCTTTGGACTGAAGCTTTCTTT. The rearrangement links TRBV5-1 to TRBJ1-1; maybe TRBD1 (6 bases). V was trimmed by 0 bases and J by 5 bases, leaving 17 bases between them. CDR3 size: 16 residues. Germline V gene sequence: CDR1 SGHRS, CDR2 YFSETQ.